This note documents a single T cell receptor beta chain sequence. The antigen is unknown. The trim removed 0 bases at V and 0 bases at J, leaving 12 bases unmatched. The CDR3 loop spans 18 amino acids. Germline CDR1 is SGHRS and CDR2 is YFSETQ. Sequencing used immunoSEQ version 4 in survey mode. Here immunoSEQ multiplex PCR was the method, and the copy in TCRdb shows in-frame clones only, minus some. The profile shows about 43,000 clones, about 89% of them singletons. Nonspecific anti-CD3/anti-CD28 bead stimulation represents the broad CD4+ T cell repertoire. Sorting of responding CD4+ T cells relied on upregulated CD40 ligand together with CD69. Donors had undetectable plasma HIV-1 RNA, under 50 copies/mL, for 4+ years. Stimulated PBMCs had first been depleted of CD8+ T cells. These data are taken from a study of persistence of HIV-infected CD4 T cells.

The chain uses TRBV5-1 and TRBJ2-7; 7 bases match TRBD1. The sequence came from an adult man with HIV who was CMV-seropositive. The material sequenced was CD4+ T cells sorted from PBMCs after roughly 18-hour stimulation, taken from a patient who received antiretroviral therapy. DNA for the CDR3: TGCGCCAGCAGCTTGGCTGGACAGGTGAATCCCAGCTCCTACGAGCAGTACTTC. Its translation: CASSLAGQVNPSSYEQYF.